The clone carrying this TCR beta chain was seen more than once but under ten times. Antigen specificity is unknown. One entry per CDR3 protein results from TCRdb running MiXCR on the 5' RACE reads. The sample contains some 840,000 distinct CDR3 sequences, approximately 12% of which appear only once. This sample is drawn from a study of CD8 T cells in ankylosing spondylitis. Findings and limits, study-wide: A TCR beta motif of fewer than ten highly homologous variants seemed to mark ankylosing spondylitis blood.

This CDR3 region has 16 residues. The V and J ends lost 2 bases and 3 bases, in that order; junction bases with no gene match: 10. Germline V gives CDR1 SEHNR, CDR2 FQNEAQ (reference sequence). The chain carries TRBV7-9 and TRBJ2-7, with TRBD1 matching 7 bases. Input material: blood, either unsorted or a sorted T cell fraction (not recorded which). This receptor was taken from a male donor with ankylosing spondylitis. The CDR3 sequence: CASSLFSEGQLYEQYF. CDR3 in DNA: TGTGCCAGCAGCTTATTTAGTGAGGGACAGCTCTACGAGCAGTACTTC.